This T cell receptor (beta chain) was recorded in a study of spatial heterogeneity in lung cancer. About the study: The library had UMIs, and each TCR and UMI pair averaged more than ten raw reads. Whole-study findings and limits: Resection blood, more than follow-up blood, showed ubiquitous expanded tumor TCRs.

This clonotype was observed a few times. Its specificity is unknown. This beta chain slipped into a library made for alpha chains as a stray read, so its size is not meaningful. Time point: sample taken at primary tumor resection. Extraction of whole RNA from tumor, nontumor lung or frozen PBMC preceded unsorted sequencing. The donors were some 70 patients with non-small cell lung cancer that was early-stage and untreated. From the 5' RACE reads, TCRdb called clonotypes with MiXCR, one entry per CDR3 protein. The sample has approximately 1,000 distinct CDR3 sequences; about 45% are singletons. J was trimmed by 1 base and V by 8 bases; bases with no gene match: 6. Germline V gives CDR1 MDHEN, CDR2 SYDVKM. The CDR3 totals 15 residues.

This chain connects TRBV28 to TRBJ2-1, with 9 bases lining up with TRBD2. The TCR sequence derives from a male donor with early-stage non-small cell lung cancer. The sample consisted of PBMCs, taken at surgery. CDR3 residues: CASRLSGGSYNEQFF. As DNA, the CDR3 is TGTGCCAGCCGTCTAAGCGGGGGGTCCTACAATGAGCAGTTCTTC.